This T cell receptor (beta chain) was recorded in a study of control samples from healthy donors and cancer patients. Trimming removed 1 base from V and 3 bases from J, with 10 bases in between. This CDR3 contains 15 residues. Looked up from germline, CDR1 is LNHDA and CDR2 is SQIVND (reference sequence). Sequencing used immunoSEQ multiplex PCR; TCRdb keeps in-frame clones, though not all of them. This repertoire shows 95,000 to 150,000 clones, approximately 90% found once; its top ten account for less than 9%. The receptor was derived from a woman aged 18-29 years in good health. The chain has TRBV19 and TRBJ2-1; D might be TRBD1 (5 bases). The specimen sequenced was blood. The DNA of the CDR3 is TGTGCCAGTAGTATAGGACAGTCCTACTACAATGAGCAGTTCTTC. This sequence encodes CASSIGQSYYNEQFF.